These T cell receptor beta chains were read from a single sample in a study of blood T cell repertoires in COVID-19. Clones were read by immunoSEQ multiplex PCR, and TCRdb kept only the in-frame ones, dropping some. The profile covers 98,000 or so clones, with about 91% appearing a single time and 5% to 6.5% taken by the ten largest. The sample taken for sequencing was peripheral blood. These receptors came from a human donor in a cohort sampled during active COVID-19. CDR3s include the opening cysteine and the closing phenylalanine or tryptophan. Fields, in order: clone size, V gene, D gene, J gene, CDR3 protein, CDR3 DNA. D genes are given only for firm matches. Rows give clone size only sometimes, using once, few, many, or a class for an expanded clone.

.	TRBV7-3	.	TRBJ1-1	CASSSYGDTEAFF	TGTGCCAGCAGCTCCTACGGGGACACTGAAGCTTTCTTT
.	TRBV25-1	TRBD2	TRBJ2-1	CASSPTGGPGRQFF	TGTGCCAGCAGTCCGACGGGAGGTCCTGGGAGGCAGTTCTTC
.	TRBV6-6	.	TRBJ2-7	CASSDRRYEQYF	TGTGCCAGCAGTGACAGGAGATACGAGCAGTACTTC
once	TRBV9	.	TRBJ2-5	CASSPRVALKTQYF	TGTGCCAGCAGCCCCCGGGTGGCTCTGAAGACCCAGTACTTC
.	TRBV4-3	TRBD1	TRBJ1-2	CASSPRQGSIYGYTF	TGCGCCAGCAGCCCTAGACAGGGTAGTATCTATGGCTACACCTTC
.	TRBV5-4	.	TRBJ2-7	CASSSQGRLYEQYF	TGTGCCAGCAGTTCACAGGGCCGTCTCTACGAGCAGTACTTC
.	TRBV5-5	.	TRBJ1-5	CASSLLAGGHQPQHF	TGTGCCAGCAGCTTGTTGGCGGGGGGCCATCAGCCCCAGCATTTT
.	TRBV7-8	.	TRBJ1-4	CASSLAPSRLGGEKLFF	TGTGCCAGCAGCTTAGCTCCTAGTCGGCTCGGGGGTGAAAAACTGTTTTTT
.	TRBV5-6	.	TRBJ1-3	CASSLLQFRSGNTIYF	TGTGCCAGCAGCTTGCTCCAGTTCCGCTCTGGAAACACCATATATTTT
.	TRBV19	.	TRBJ1-5	CASSITVSNQPQHF	TGTGCCAGTAGTATAACAGTTAGCAATCAGCCCCAGCATTTT
.	TRBV5-5	.	TRBJ2-3	CASSLASYPSTDTQYF	TGTGCCAGCAGTTTAGCTTCCTATCCCAGCACAGATACGCAGTATTTT
.	TRBV30	TRBD1	TRBJ2-3	CAWSAPHKGVGGGTDTQYF	TGTGCCTGGAGTGCTCCCCATAAGGGAGTAGGGGGCGGCACAGATACGCAGTATTTT
.	TRBV9	.	TRBJ2-2	CASSASITGELFF	TGTGCCAGCAGCGCGAGCATCACCGGGGAGCTGTTTTTT
.	TRBV6-5	.	TRBJ1-5	CASSYDRWSNQPQHF	TGTGCCAGCAGTTACGACAGATGGAGCAATCAGCCCCAGCATTTT